Presented here are 29 T cell receptor beta chains from one specimen sequenced in a study of control samples from healthy donors and cancer patients. Profiling relied on immunoSEQ multiplex PCR, and the TCRdb table lists in-frame clones only, not all of them. Of 120,000 to 150,000 clones listed, roughly 92% are singletons. The material sequenced was blood. Receptors were obtained from a man aged 35 to 55 in good health.

The rearrangement uses TRBV29-1 and TRBJ1-1; a possible D gene is TRBD1 (5 bases). The length of the CDR3 is 10 residues. The V end lost 4 bases, the J end lost 10 bases, and 10 bases lay between the germline ends. CDR1 is SQVTM and CDR2 is ANQGSEA in the germline V gene. The CDR3: CSVASGGAFF. CDR3 nucleotides: TGCAGCGTTGCTTCTGGGGGAGCTTTCTTT. The whole variable domain, filled in from reference TRBV29-1 and TRBJ1-1, reads SAVISQKPSRDICQRGTSLTIQCQVDSQVTMMFWYRQQPGQSLTLIATANQGSEATYESGFVIDKFPISRPNLTFSTLTVSNMSPEDSSIYLCSVASGGAFFGQGTRLTVV.

The chain couples TRBV7-9 to TRBJ2-5; D ambiguous. Germline V gives CDR1 SEHNR, CDR2 FQNEAQ (reference sequence). The CDR3 runs to 12 residues. Deletions cut 0 bases from V and 5 bases from J, with 4 bases between. The CDR3 nucleotides are TGTGCCAGCAGCTTAGCGAGCGAGACCCAGTACTTC. As protein: CASSLASETQYF.

The chain has TRBV27 and TRBJ1-4; D is ambiguous. The CDR3 is 17 residues long. V was cut by 6 bases and J by 0 bases, with 17 bases left in between. Germline CDR1 MNHEY, CDR2 SMNVEV (reference sequence). The CDR3 sequence is CASRPGRGAATNEKLFF. The CDR3 bases are TGTGCCAGCAGACCCGGACGGGGAGCTGCAACTAATGAAAAACTGTTTTTT.

The chain links TRBV19 to TRBJ2-7; TRBD1 aligns across 10 bases. This CDR3 is built from 15 residues. The V segment lost 3 bases and the J segment 4 bases; nucleotides outside the gene matches: 6. Germline V gene lookup returns CDR1 LNHDA and CDR2 SQIVND (reference sequence). The DNA of the CDR3 is TGTGCCAGTAGTATGGGGACAGGGGATCTATACGAGCAGTACTTC. It encodes CASSMGTGDLYEQYF.

The rearrangement links TRBV5-1 to TRBJ2-5; 9 bases map to TRBD2. CDR3 length: 14 amino acids. V lost 4 bases to trimming and J lost 4 bases; unmatched junction nucleotides: 5. The germline V gene encodes CDR1 SGHRS and CDR2 YFSETQ. For the CDR3, the DNA is TGCGCCAGCAGCCACGGACTAGCGTTAGAGACCCAGTACTTC. Amino acid sequence: CASSHGLALETQYF.

The rearrangement uses TRBV2 and TRBJ2-5; TRBD2 agrees at 8 bases. The CDR3 consists of 12 residues. The ends lost 4 bases at V and 5 bases at J; junction bases unmatched: 0. Germline CDR1 is SNHLY and CDR2 is FYNNEI. In DNA, the CDR3 is TGTGCCAGCAGTGGACTAGCGGAGACCCAGTACTTC. Translated, it gives CASSGLAETQYF.

This clone was seen just once. The chain combines TRBV2 with TRBJ1-2, with TRBD1 matching 9 bases. The CDR3 loop spans 12 amino acids. Germline CDR1 reads SNHLY; CDR2 reads FYNNEI. V was pared by 6 bases and J by 8 bases, with 4 bases of the junction left unmatched. The CDR3 DNA reads as TGTGCCAGCAGACAGGGGGCGCGGGGCTACACCTTC. This gives the protein CASRQGARGYTF.

V gene TRBV7-9 combines with J gene TRBJ1-1, with a tentative D call TRBD1 (5 bases). Germline CDR1 is SEHNR and CDR2 is FQNEAQ (reference sequence). V was pared by 3 bases and J by 4 bases, with 18 bases between. CDR3 length: 16 residues. The DNA of the CDR3 is TGTGCCAGCAGCTTTTGGGCCTTAGGCGGGGGCACTGAAGCTTTCTTT. It translates to CASSFWALGGGTEAFF.

This clone was picked up one time. J is TRBJ2-1 and V is TRBV30; 12 bases are shared with TRBD2. The CDR3 has 14 residues. Per the germline V gene, CDR1 is GTSNPN and CDR2 is SVGIG (reference sequence). The ends lost 4 bases at V and 7 bases at J; junction bases unmatched: 5. In DNA, the CDR3 is TGTGCCTGGACTAGCGGGAGGGCGAGGAATGAGCAGTTCTTC. It translates to CAWTSGRARNEQFF. Based on the CDR3 plus reference TRBV30 and TRBJ2-1, the full variable domain is SQTIHQWPATLVQPVGSPLSLECTVEGTSNPNLYWYRQAAGRGLQLLFYSVGIGQISSEVPQNLSASRPQDRQFILSSKKLLLSDSGFYLCAWTSGRARNEQFFGPGTRLTVL.

This clone is a singleton in its sample. The CDR3 DNA reads TGTGCCAGCAGCCCAGAGGGGCCGGTCTATGGCTACACCTTC. Its translation: CASSPEGPVYGYTF. The V and J genes are TRBV9 and TRBJ1-2; D possibly corresponds to TRBD1 (5 bases). V was shortened by 4 bases and J by 4 bases, with 14 bases between the two germline ends. Per the germline V gene, CDR1 is SGDLS and CDR2 is YYNGEE. The CDR3 contains 14 residues.

The chain links TRBV28 to TRBJ1-5; D uncertain. Deletions cut 9 bases from V and 0 bases from J, with 9 bases between. The CDR3 covers 13 residues. The germline V gene encodes CDR1 MDHEN and CDR2 SYDVKM. In DNA, the CDR3 is TGTGCCAGTGACACCTCTAGCAATCAGCCCCAGCATTTT. Its protein is CASDTSSNQPQHF.

This chain joins TRBV27 and TRBJ1-1; D not resolved. With 6 bases removed from V and 2 bases from J, the gap between germline ends came to 19 bases. CDR3 size: 16 residues. Per the germline V gene, CDR1 is MNHEY and CDR2 is SMNVEV (reference sequence). CDR3 loop: CASRGQLGTINTEAFF. CDR3 coding DNA: TGTGCCAGCAGAGGGCAATTAGGCACTATAAACACTGAAGCTTTCTTT.

The table lists this clone with a count of one. The rearrangement uses TRBV4-1 and TRBJ1-2; 8 bases align to TRBD1. From germline, CDR1 is MGHRA and CDR2 YSYEKL. V lost 1 base, J lost 4 bases, and 5 bases stayed unmatched. The CDR3 has 15 amino acids. CDR3 nucleotide sequence: TGCGCCAGCAGCCAAGCCGACAGGGGTGTCTATGGCTACACCTTC. Amino acids: CASSQADRGVYGYTF.

This chain connects TRBV12-3 or TRBV12-4 to TRBJ2-7; weak D call: TRBD2 (7 bases). The CDR3 extends over 13 amino acids. The V end was cut by 0 bases, the J end by 6 bases, with 9 bases between. As DNA, the CDR3 is TGTGCCAGCAGTTTAGCGGGGGGGCTCGAGCAGTACTTC. The encoded protein is CASSLAGGLEQYF.

The V call is TRBV28, the J call TRBJ1-5; TRBD1 might be the D (6 bases). The CDR3 contains 14 residues. The ends were cut back, 7 bases at V and 4 bases at J, with 14 bases in the middle. Germline CDR1 and CDR2: MDHEN and SYDVKM. The CDR3 protein is CASKAGEINQPQHF. CDR3 DNA sequence: TGTGCCAGCAAAGCAGGGGAGATAAATCAGCCCCAGCATTTT.

This sequence joins TRBV18 and TRBJ2-1; D perhaps matches TRBD2 (5 bases). Trimming pared 0 bases from V and 7 bases from J, leaving 16 bases between. The V gene's germline CDR1 is KGHSH and CDR2 LQKENI. CDR3 length: 16 amino acids. The CDR3 region is CASSPPLGNTGNEQFF. CDR3 nucleotide sequence: TGTGCCAGCTCACCACCACTCGGGAATACGGGGAATGAGCAGTTCTTC.

The CDR3 DNA sequence: TGTGCCAGCAGCCCCCTTTCGGGGGGGGCCCCCCAAGAGACCCAGTACTTC. Amino acid sequence: CASSPLSGGAPQETQYF. The chain uses TRBV3-1 (or the pseudogene TRBV3-2) and TRBJ2-5, with TRBD2 matching 8 bases. Trimming cost V 4 bases and J 1 base; bases outside gene matches: 11. The CDR3 sequence is 17 residues long. CDR1 is LGHDT, CDR2 YNNKEL, per germline (reference sequence).

The chain is built from TRBV27 and TRBJ1-4; D perhaps matches TRBD1 (5 bases). Germline CDR1 is MNHEY and CDR2 is SMNVEV (reference sequence). V lost 5 bases, J lost 7 bases, and 14 bases lay in between. The CDR3 covers 14 residues. CDR3 coding DNA: TGTGCCAGCAGTCTCCAGGGTACGGGTGAAAAACTGTTTTTT. It translates to CASSLQGTGEKLFF.

In its sample, this clone was seen once. This chain connects TRBV6-6 to TRBJ1-3, with D possibly matching TRBD1 (6 bases). From germline, CDR1 is MNHNY and CDR2 SVGAGI (reference sequence). The CDR3 is 14 residues long. V gave up 6 bases and J gave up 1 base, with 10 bases separating them. DNA of the CDR3: TGTGCCAGCAGCTCAACAGGGTCTGGAAACACCATATATTTT. Translated, it gives CASSSTGSGNTIYF.

The chain combines TRBV4-1 with TRBJ2-5, with unresolved D. From germline, CDR1 is MGHRA and CDR2 YSYEKL. There are 13 residues in the CDR3. Trimming took off 1 base at V and 2 bases at J, with 5 bases between the two ends. In DNA, the CDR3 is TGCGCCAGCAGCCAAGGGCAGCAAGAGACCCAGTACTTC. Translation gives CASSQGQQETQYF.

The gene calls are TRBV21-1 and TRBJ1-1. TRBV21-1 is a known pseudogene. The CDR3 is 15 amino acids. Here the CDR3 reads CASSTCGLLQPEAFF. In DNA form, the CDR3 reads TGTGCCAGCAGCACCTGCGGGCTCCTTCAACCTGAAGCTTTCTTT.

V and J are TRBV30 and TRBJ2-7; 9 bases match TRBD1. The CDR3 sequence is 13 residues long. After removal of 1 base from V and 9 bases from J, the junction contained 7 bases not matched to a gene. Germline lookup yields CDR1 GTSNPN and CDR2 SVGIG (reference sequence). CDR3 DNA sequence: TGTGCCTGGAGTGAGGGACAGGGTTCGGGGCAGTACTTC. Translation gives CAWSEGQGSGQYF.

J is TRBJ2-1 and V is TRBV6-5; D possibly corresponds to TRBD1 (5 bases). Germline V gene sequence: CDR1 MNHEY, CDR2 SVGAGI. Between the trimmed V and J ends, which lost 2 bases and 1 base, there was a span of 6 bases. The CDR3 sequence is 14 residues long. CDR3 DNA: TGTGCCAGCAGTTACCAGGGATCCTACAATGAGCAGTTCTTC. Translation: CASSYQGSYNEQFF.

The chain links TRBV27 to TRBJ1-5; D is possibly TRBD1 (5 bases). This CDR3 is 17 amino acids long. Between the trimmed V and J ends, which lost 5 bases and 6 bases, there was a span of 23 bases. Looked up from germline, CDR1 is MNHEY and CDR2 is SMNVEV (reference sequence). The CDR3 is CASSLTLRDGGGQPQHF. CDR3 coding DNA: TGTGCCAGCAGTCTAACCCTCAGGGACGGAGGAGGTCAGCCCCAGCATTTT.

The chain joins TRBV6-6 to TRBJ1-5, with D unresolved. CDR1 is MNHNY, CDR2 SVGAGI, per germline (reference sequence). The CDR3 covers 12 residues. Trimming took 3 bases from V and 6 from J, leaving 6 bases between them. The DNA of the CDR3 is TGTGCCAGCAGTTATTCCAGTCAGCCCCAGCATTTT. This codes for CASSYSSQPQHF.

The V and J genes are TRBV10-2 and TRBJ2-7, with D tentatively TRBD1 (5 bases). The CDR3 length is 12 residues. Trimming shortened V by 3 bases and J by 6 bases, and 9 bases separated the two germline ends. CDR1 and CDR2 (germline): WSHSY, SAAADI. CDR3 sequence reads: CASSDRTTEQYF. In nucleotides, the CDR3 is TGCGCCAGCAGTGACCGGACAACCGAGCAGTACTTC.

As for this clone: This same CDR3 is encoded by further DNA sequences in the sample. This sequence joins TRBV5-1 and TRBJ2-5; D may be TRBD1 (6 bases). V was trimmed by 5 bases and J by 1 base, leaving 12 bases between them. The germline V gene has CDR1 SGHRS and CDR2 YFSETQ. This CDR3 region has 14 residues. The CDR3: CASSLQGVQETQYF. The DNA for the CDR3 is TGCGCCAGCAGTTTACAGGGAGTCCAAGAGACCCAGTACTTC. The whole variable domain, filled in from reference TRBV5-1 and TRBJ2-5, reads KAGVTQTPRYLIKTRGQQVTLSCSPISGHRSVSWYQQTPGQGLQFLFEYFSETQRNKGNFPGRFSGRQFSNSRSEMNVSTLELGDSALYLCASSLQGVQETQYFGPGTRLLVL.

This clone was observed a handful of times. The chain is built from TRBV7-9 and TRBJ1-6; a possible D gene is TRBD1 (6 bases). CDR3 length equals 15 residues. Germline assignment: CDR1 SEHNR and CDR2 FQNEAQ (reference sequence). V dropped 10 bases and J dropped 5 bases, with 18 bases sitting between them. In DNA, the CDR3 is TGTGCCACCCCAGGGGCCGCCGACGATAATTCACCCCTCCACTTT. Residues: CATPGAADDNSPLHF. Combining the CDR3 with reference TRBV7-9 and TRBJ1-6 gives the whole variable domain DTGVSQNPRHKITKRGQNVTFRCDPISEHNRLYWYRQTLGQGPEFLTYFQNEAQLEKSRLLSDRFSAERPKGSFSTLEIQRTEQGDSAMYLCATPGAADDNSPLHFGNGTRLTVT.

The chain couples TRBV19 to TRBJ2-3; 8 bases are a match to TRBD2. J was trimmed by 8 bases and V by 1 base; bases with no gene match: 11. The CDR3 spans 16 residues. Germline-derived CDR1 and CDR2 are LNHDA and SQIVND (reference sequence). CDR3 amino acids: CASSIARNGRASTQYF. Written as DNA, the CDR3 is TGTGCCAGTAGTATAGCTCGCAACGGGAGGGCCAGTACGCAGTATTTT.